This is a list of T cell receptor beta chains from one sample in a study of cytomegalovirus exposure and HLA in healthy donors. Sequencing was performed with immunoSEQ multiplex PCR; in TCRdb, only in-frame clones are kept and a portion is missing. The sample shows roughly 190,000 clones, over 70% of them seen only once. What was sequenced was PBMCs. The receptors stem from a man over 45 in good health and CMV-seronegative. Each CDR3 is given with its conserved first and last residue. D genes are given only for firm matches. Clone size is stated in some rows and not others, as once, few, many or a class when expanded.

v_gene: TRBV7-6
d_gene: TRBD1
abundance: -
j_gene: TRBJ2-7
CDR3aa: CASSSGQVSGEQYF
CDR3nt: TGTGCCAGCAGCTCTGGACAGGTCTCTGGCGAGCAGTACTTC

v_gene: TRBV7-2
d_gene: -
abundance: -
j_gene: TRBJ1-5
CDR3aa: CASSPGNDQPQHF
CDR3nt: TGTGCCAGCAGCCCAGGGAATGATCAGCCCCAGCATTTT

v_gene: TRBV2
d_gene: -
abundance: -
j_gene: TRBJ1-6
CDR3aa: CASRRQISSPLHF
CDR3nt: TGTGCCAGCAGAAGACAAATAAGTTCACCCCTCCACTTT

v_gene: TRBV9
d_gene: -
abundance: -
j_gene: TRBJ1-2
CDR3aa: CASSAGPGGYTF
CDR3nt: TGTGCCAGCAGCGCAGGGCCCGGTGGCTACACCTTC

v_gene: TRBV7-6
d_gene: -
abundance: -
j_gene: TRBJ1-6
CDR3aa: CASSQWQVSPLHF
CDR3nt: TGTGCCAGCAGCCAATGGCAGGTCTCACCCCTCCACTTT

v_gene: TRBV10-3
d_gene: -
abundance: -
j_gene: TRBJ1-4
CDR3aa: CAIRDSQGRLFF
CDR3nt: TGTGCCATCAGGGACTCACAGGGACGACTGTTTTTT

v_gene: TRBV7-2
d_gene: -
abundance: few
j_gene: TRBJ2-1
CDR3aa: CASSLIKERFF
CDR3nt: TGTGCCAGCAGCTTAATCAAGGAGCGGTTCTTC

v_gene: TRBV4-3
d_gene: -
abundance: -
j_gene: TRBJ1-6
CDR3aa: CASSQDSTGRSPLHF
CDR3nt: TGCGCCAGCAGCCAAGATTCTACTGGTCGCTCACCCCTCCACTTT

v_gene: TRBV28
d_gene: -
abundance: -
j_gene: TRBJ1-4
CDR3aa: CASAGTNEKLFF
CDR3nt: TGTGCCAGCGCGGGTACTAATGAAAAACTGTTTTTT

v_gene: TRBV30
d_gene: TRBD1
abundance: -
j_gene: TRBJ2-3
CDR3aa: CAWVRGQSNTDTQYF
CDR3nt: TGTGCCTGGGTGAGGGGACAGAGTAACACAGATACGCAGTATTTT

v_gene: TRBV15
d_gene: -
abundance: -
j_gene: TRBJ1-1
CDR3aa: CATSRAGVNTEAFF
CDR3nt: TGTGCCACCAGCAGAGCAGGGGTGAACACTGAAGCTTTCTTT

v_gene: TRBV10-3
d_gene: -
abundance: -
j_gene: TRBJ1-6
CDR3aa: CAISESTKNSPLHF
CDR3nt: TGTGCCATCAGTGAGTCGACTAAGAATTCACCCCTCCACTTT

v_gene: TRBV4-1
d_gene: TRBD2
abundance: -
j_gene: TRBJ2-1
CDR3aa: CASSQGLAGVYEQFF
CDR3nt: TGCGCCAGCAGCCAAGGACTAGCGGGGGTGTATGAGCAGTTCTTC

v_gene: TRBV5-1
d_gene: -
abundance: -
j_gene: TRBJ2-2
CDR3aa: CASSLGQNTGELFF
CDR3nt: TGCGCCAGCAGCTTGGGACAGAACACCGGGGAGCTGTTTTTT

v_gene: TRBV4-1
d_gene: -
abundance: -
j_gene: TRBJ2-3
CDR3aa: CASSQEGRRTDTQYF
CDR3nt: TGCGCCAGCAGCCAAGAAGGGAGGCGTACAGATACGCAGTATTTT

v_gene: TRBV2
d_gene: TRBD1
abundance: -
j_gene: TRBJ1-2
CDR3aa: CASDRQGDYGYTF
CDR3nt: TGTGCCAGTGACCGACAGGGGGACTATGGCTACACCTTC

v_gene: TRBV7-9
d_gene: TRBD1
abundance: -
j_gene: TRBJ1-5
CDR3aa: CSSSPTGINQPQHF
CDR3nt: TGTTCCAGCAGCCCGACAGGGATCAATCAGCCCCAGCATTTT

v_gene: TRBV29-1
d_gene: TRBD1
abundance: -
j_gene: TRBJ1-2
CDR3aa: CSVDLRGFGYTF
CDR3nt: TGCAGCGTTGACCTCAGGGGGTTTGGCTACACCTTC